The present entry profiles one T cell receptor beta chain with its context. Germline loops: CDR1 GTSNPN, CDR2 SVGIG (reference sequence). V lost 1 base, J lost 5 bases, and 14 bases stayed unmatched. The CDR3 contains 17 residues. The sample originates from a study of blood T cell repertoires in COVID-19. The overall study: The cDNA or gDNA used as material had been derived from T cells, B-cell-depleted T cells, or PBMCs.

In the original processing: Quantification of nucleated cells was approximated via reference gene primer amplification. Sequencing was performed with immunoSEQ multiplex PCR; in TCRdb, only in-frame clones are kept and a portion is missing. V and J calls and clone size are copied from that table; D and trimming were computed from the DNA. The repertoire holds about 48,000 clones, with 90% as singletons. The origin of this receptor is a man between 65 and 85 years old with acute or convalescent COVID-19. The sample taken for sequencing was peripheral blood. The rearrangement joins TRBV30 to TRBJ1-2; 9 bases are shared with TRBD1. This chain's CDR3 is CAWSGATGGRTLYGYTF. In nucleotides, the CDR3 is TGTGCCTGGAGTGGCGCCACAGGGGGCCGTACCCTTTATGGCTACACCTTC.